Listed here are 22 T cell receptor beta chains from one sample, sequenced in a study of read filtering for tumor transcriptome and immune sequencing. The library was built from 400 ng RNA with molecular barcoded adaptors for alpha/delta and beta/gamma chains. TCRdb fed the reads into MiXCR, producing one record per CDR3 protein. The top ten clones hold 25% to 35% of a sample with 40,000 or so distinct CDR3 sequences, roughly an eighth of them seen once. The sequenced sample was a population of CD138-negative cells sorted from bone marrow. The origin of the receptors is a donor aged 40 or over with multiple myeloma.

This clonotype is categorized as medium-sized. The chain couples TRBV7-8 to TRBJ2-1; possible D gene TRBD1, 5 bases. Germline V CDR1 and CDR2: SGHVS, FQNEAQ. V dropped 7 bases and J dropped 2 bases, with 15 bases sitting between them. There are 15 residues in the CDR3. In DNA form, the CDR3 reads TGTGCCAGCACCAACAGGATGAACGCCTACAATGAGCAGTTCTTC. Protein: CASTNRMNAYNEQFF.

This clonotype has ten or more counts. The CDR3 DNA sequence: TGTGCCAGCAGTTTCCGTAATACGAGGACCCAGTACTTC. Translation: CASSFRNTRTQYF. The chain recombines TRBV28 with TRBJ2-5; D not certain. Per the germline V gene, CDR1 is MDHEN and CDR2 is SYDVKM. Deletions cut 3 bases from V and 7 bases from J, with 12 bases between. The length of the CDR3 is 13 residues.

This clonotype was detected ten times or more. V is TRBV28 and J is TRBJ2-6; 8 positions match TRBD1. CDR3 length: 19 residues. Germline V gives CDR1 MDHEN, CDR2 SYDVKM. J lost 5 bases, V lost 7 bases, and 19 bases had no gene match. The CDR3 here is CASTFAGGPSLWWANVLTF. The CDR3 nucleotides read TGTGCCAGCACCTTCGCAGGGGGCCCGTCCCTCTGGTGGGCCAACGTCCTGACTTTC.

This clonotype has a count of ten or more. The chain carries TRBV2 and TRBJ1-5; D not certain. This CDR3 comprises 13 residues. From germline, CDR1 is SNHLY and CDR2 FYNNEI. Deletions cut 7 bases from V and 5 bases from J, with 12 bases between. Here the CDR3 DNA reads TGTGCCAGCATGTCCGGAGGTTATCAGCCCCAGCATTTT. It is translated as CASMSGGYQPQHF.

This clonotype was detected many times. The chain is built from TRBV30 and TRBJ2-5, with 7 nucleotides matching TRBD1. The CDR3 runs to 15 residues. Trimming removed 2 bases from V and 5 bases from J; junction bases left unmatched: 11. The V gene's germline CDR1 is GTSNPN and CDR2 SVGIG (reference sequence). CDR3 nucleotides: TGTGCCTGGAGTAACGGACAGGTCCGGGGCGAGACCCAGTACTTC. Translated, it gives CAWSNGQVRGETQYF.

This clonotype was counted many times. The CDR3 sequence: CASSQTGRQGTDTQYF. CDR3 DNA: TGCGCCAGCAGCCAGACGGGTCGACAGGGCACAGATACGCAGTATTTT. This chain joins TRBV4-3 and TRBJ2-3, with a possible D match to TRBD1 (6 bases). The CDR3 totals 16 residues. The V gene lost 3 bases and the J gene lost 1 base, with 14 bases spanning the gap. Germline V gene sequence: CDR1 LGHNA, CDR2 YSLEER.

This chain links TRBV6-2 or TRBV6-3 with TRBJ1-1, with 9 bases fitting TRBD1. V shed 6 bases, J shed 2 bases, and the junction held 4 bases outside the gene matches. The CDR3 runs 14 residues. From germline, CDR1 is MNHEY and CDR2 SVGEGT. DNA of the CDR3: TGTGCCAGCAGCTTGGGACAGGGAAACACTGAAGCTTTCTTT. Amino acids: CASSLGQGNTEAFF.

This clonotype was observed many times. The chain has TRBV11-1 and TRBJ2-3, with unresolved D. This CDR3 is 13 amino acids long. The germline CDR1 and CDR2 sequences are SGHAT and FQDESV (reference sequence). Trimming took off 5 bases at V and 4 bases at J, with 10 bases between the two ends. CDR3 protein: CASSIRQADTQYF. DNA for the CDR3: TGTGCCAGCAGCATTCGGCAGGCAGATACGCAGTATTTT.

V gene TRBV19 combines with J gene TRBJ2-1, with 11 bases aligning to TRBD2. This CDR3 is built from 16 residues. Per germline, CDR1 LNHDA and CDR2 SQIVND (reference sequence). Trimming at V came to 7 bases and at J to 7 bases, leaving 12 bases not matched to a gene. CDR3 protein: CASTVGSGRAANEQFF. For the CDR3, the DNA is TGTGCCAGTACGGTTGGTAGCGGGAGGGCTGCAAATGAGCAGTTCTTC.

This clonotype showed up many times. The chain joins TRBV7-9 to TRBJ2-7; D ambiguous. V was shortened by 0 bases and J by 0 bases, with 6 bases between the two germline ends. Germline values: CDR1 SEHNR, CDR2 FQNEAQ (reference sequence). The CDR3 length is 14 residues. CDR3 protein: CASSLALDSYEQYF. DNA for the CDR3: TGTGCCAGCAGCTTAGCTCTAGACTCCTACGAGCAGTACTTC.

The CDR3 DNA reads as TGCAGCGTTGAAGCGGTAGGGGTGGAGACCCAGTACTTC. It specifies CSVEAVGVETQYF. This rearrangement joins TRBV29-1 to TRBJ2-5; TRBD1 might be the D (5 bases). The length of the CDR3 is 13 residues. Per germline, CDR1 SQVTM and CDR2 ANQGSEA. V was trimmed by 1 base and J by 5 bases, leaving 11 bases between them. The variable domain in full, completed from reference TRBV29-1 and TRBJ2-5, reads SAVISQKPSRDICQRGTSLTIQCQVDSQVTMMFWYRQQPGQSLTLIATANQGSEATYESGFVIDKFPISRPNLTFSTLTVSNMSPEDSSIYLCSVEAVGVETQYFGPGTRLLVL.

This clonotype is judged medium-sized. The chain couples TRBV7-6 to TRBJ2-1, with D possibly matching TRBD1 (7 bases). V was cut by 5 bases and J by 9 bases, with 17 bases left in between. In germline, CDR1 is SGHVS, CDR2 FNYEAQ. CDR3 length: 14 residues. The CDR3 nucleotides read TGTGCCAGCAGCCCAGTGGAGGGGGCCGTTGAGCAGTTCTTC. This encodes CASSPVEGAVEQFF.

This clonotype was observed once. The chain employs TRBV7-2 and TRBJ1-4, with D perhaps TRBD1 (5 bases). V lost 5 bases and J lost 8, with 9 bases in between. CDR1 SGHTA and CDR2 FQGNSA come from the germline V gene. This CDR3 contains 12 residues. CDR3 sequence (DNA): TGTGCCAGCAGCCCGGGGCTAGAAAAACTGTTTTTT. It translates to CASSPGLEKLFF.

This clonotype has ten or more counts. V is TRBV20-1 and J is TRBJ2-5; D is ambiguous. CDR3 length: 12 amino acids. The V end lost 3 bases, the J end lost 5 bases, and 10 bases lay between the germline ends. Germline V gives CDR1 DFQATT, CDR2 SNEGSKA (reference sequence). As DNA, the CDR3 is TGCAGTGCTAGCTCCGTGCGGGAGACCCAGTACTTC. Translation: CSASSVRETQYF.

This clonotype was seen ten or more times. The rearrangement links TRBV5-1 to TRBJ2-5, with D perhaps matching TRBD1 or TRBD2 (5 bases each). Trimming left V 3 bases short and J 2 bases short, with 8 bases between. The CDR3 contains 13 residues. CDR1 and CDR2 from the germline V gene are SGHRS and YFSETQ. In nucleotides, the CDR3 is TGCGCCAGCAGCTCGGGACGGCAAGAGACCCAGTACTTC. It codes for CASSSGRQETQYF.

This clonotype appeared a few times. The V gene is TRBV12-3 or TRBV12-4, the J gene TRBJ2-2, with 10 bases aligning to TRBD1. The CDR3 sequence is 14 residues long. The trim removed 6 bases at V and 7 bases at J, leaving 5 bases unmatched. The CDR3 nucleotides read TGTGCCAGCAGATCCGGGACAGGGGTCGGGGAGCTGTTTTTT. This translates into CASRSGTGVGELFF.

This clonotype was picked up many times. The V and J genes are TRBV20-1 and TRBJ2-3, with 7 bases lining up with TRBD2. Germline V CDR1 and CDR2: DFQATT, SNEGSKA (reference sequence). This CDR3 contains 16 residues. Trimming took 1 base from V and 0 from J; bases not matched to a gene: 7. CDR3 coding DNA: TGCAGTGCTAGAGCTAGCGGAGCTGCTAGCACAGATACGCAGTATTTT. Amino acid sequence: CSARASGAASTDTQYF.

This clonotype was detected ten times or more. CDR3 sequence reads: CASSLEVGNTEAFF. DNA for the CDR3: TGTGCCAGCAGCTTAGAGGTGGGGAACACTGAAGCTTTCTTT. The rearrangement uses TRBV7-2 and TRBJ1-1; D remains unclear. This CDR3 region has 14 residues. V dropped 1 base and J dropped 1 base, with 7 bases sitting between them. CDR1 is SGHTA and CDR2 is FQGNSA in the germline V gene.

This clonotype was seen repeatedly, ten times or more. The rearrangement links TRBV7-9 to TRBJ2-1, with unresolved D. This CDR3 is built from 12 residues. The V gene's germline CDR1 is SEHNR and CDR2 FQNEAQ (reference sequence). The V and J ends lost 4 bases and 6 bases respectively, with 7 bases between them. CDR3 residues: CASSSEANEQFF. The CDR3 DNA reads TGTGCCAGCAGCTCCGAGGCCAATGAGCAGTTCTTC.

This clonotype was found many times. This sequence joins TRBV20-1 and TRBJ2-5, with D perhaps TRBD1 (5 bases). There are 12 residues in the CDR3. Trimming took 3 bases from V and 5 from J, leaving 10 bases between them. CDR1 is DFQATT, CDR2 SNEGSKA, per germline (reference sequence). CDR3 nucleotides: TGCAGTGCTAGTCAGTCAGGGGAGACCCAGTACTTC. It yields the protein CSASQSGETQYF.

In the case of this clonotype: A far larger clone lies a single base away; this is likely a read error. V is TRBV7-2 and J is TRBJ2-1; weak D call: TRBD2 (6 bases). CDR3 size: 18 residues. V shed 3 bases and J shed 6 bases, with 24 bases lying between them. The V gene's germline CDR1 is SGHTA and CDR2 FQGNSA. CDR3 amino acids: CASSLARVREFLGNEQFF. For the CDR3, the DNA is TGTGCCAGCAGCTTGGCTAGGGTGCGGGAATTCCTAGGCAATGAGCAGTTCTTC.

This clonotype occurred many times. V and J are TRBV7-9 and TRBJ2-1; 7 bases map to TRBD1. CDR1 is SEHNR and CDR2 is FQNEAQ in the germline V gene (reference sequence). The CDR3 is 14 amino acids. Trimming took 5 bases from V and 5 from J; bases not matched to a gene: 6. The DNA of the CDR3 is TGTGCCAGCAGCCCACCGGGACAGCACAATGAGCAGTTCTTC. Translation gives CASSPPGQHNEQFF.